These 16 T cell receptor beta chains came from one sample sequenced in a study of T cells in Graves' hyperthyroidism and ophthalmopathy. TCR beta CDR3 regions were amplified from RNA. The HTBI primer set drove a first-round RT-PCR of the TCR CDR3. TCRdb re-derived calls from the multiplex PCR reads in MiXCR, one entry per CDR3 protein. The table lists around 240,000 distinct CDR3 sequences, more than 12% of them singletons. Sequencing was done on a sample of blood. The receptors stem from a woman aged 40 to 50 with Graves' hyperthyroidism that later progressed to Graves' ophthalmopathy.

The chain joins TRBV11-2 to TRBJ1-2; D gene ambiguous. Deletions cut 4 bases from V and 7 bases from J, with 22 bases between. Per the germline V gene, CDR1 is SGHAT and CDR2 is FQNNGV. The CDR3 is 16 residues long. In DNA form, the CDR3 reads TGTGCCAGCAGCTCTCTGAAAACGGGAATCATAGTTGGCTACACCTTC. Amino acid sequence: CASSSLKTGIIVGYTF. The full variable domain, completed using reference TRBV11-2 and TRBJ1-2, is EAGVAQSPRYKIIEKRQSVAFWCNPISGHATLYWYQQILGQGPKLLIQFQNNGVVDDSQLPKDRFSAERLKGVDSTLKIQPAKLEDSAVYLCASSSLKTGIIVGYTFGSGTRLTVV.

In its sample, this clonotype was seen many times. The V call is TRBV11-1, the J call TRBJ2-2, with TRBD2 identical over 9 bases. With 3 bases clipped from V and 7 bases from J, the junction kept 9 bases outside the gene matches. The CDR3 totals 16 residues. Germline CDR1 reads SGHAT; CDR2 reads FQDESV (reference sequence). In DNA form, the CDR3 reads TGTGCCAGCAGCTTGTCGGTAGCGGGAGTATTCGGGGAGCTGTTTTTT. This translates into CASSLSVAGVFGELFF.

In its sample, this clonotype was seen many times. CDR3 region: CASSSRQGQETQYF. CDR3 nucleotides: TGTGCCAGCAGCAGCAGACAGGGGCAGGAGACCCAGTACTTC. The genes are TRBV7-9 and TRBJ2-5, with 8 positions matching TRBD1. The CDR3 is made up of 14 amino acids. Germline V gene lookup returns CDR1 SEHNR and CDR2 FQNEAQ (reference sequence). Germline trimming cut 5 bases from V and 5 bases from J; bases unmatched to any gene: 7.

In this sample, this clonotype turned up many times. The CDR3 region is CASSPELAATQYF. In nucleotides, the CDR3 is TGCGCCAGCAGCCCCGAACTAGCGGCAACGCAGTATTTT. The chain joins TRBV5-1 to TRBJ2-3; 8 nucleotides line up with TRBD2. Trimming cost V 4 bases and J 9 bases; bases outside gene matches: 7. The germline V gene has CDR1 SGHRS and CDR2 YFSETQ. The length of the CDR3 is 13 residues.

The gene calls are TRBV5-1 and TRBJ2-2, with D hard to call. V shed 5 bases and J shed 7 bases, with 9 bases lying between them. The CDR3 is made up of 12 amino acids. Germline lookup yields CDR1 SGHRS and CDR2 YFSETQ. The CDR3 is CASRSEVGELFF. CDR3 in DNA: TGCGCCAGCAGAAGCGAGGTCGGGGAGCTGTTTTTT.

This clonotype came up many times. The chain is built from TRBV19 and TRBJ1-3; TRBD1 matches at 7 bases. There are 17 residues in the CDR3. V dropped 6 bases and J dropped 2; count of bases not matched to a gene: 13. Looked up from germline, CDR1 is LNHDA and CDR2 is SQIVND (reference sequence). CDR3 in amino acids: CASSGTAPQGTGNTIYF. The DNA for the CDR3 is TGTGCCAGTAGCGGGACAGCTCCGCAGGGTACTGGAAACACCATATATTTT.

This clonotype was observed at least ten times. The gene calls are TRBV2 and TRBJ2-1, with TRBD2 matching over 10 bases. The length of the CDR3 is 14 residues. Trimming cost V 7 bases and J 4 bases; bases outside gene matches: 4. From germline, CDR1 is SNHLY and CDR2 FYNNEI. The CDR3 region is CASTGLAAYNEQFF. The CDR3 DNA is TGTGCCAGCACCGGACTAGCGGCTTACAATGAGCAGTTCTTC.

This clonotype was seen ten or more times. This chain connects TRBV2 to TRBJ2-7, with a weak D call TRBD2 (5 bases). CDR1 and CDR2 (germline): SNHLY, FYNNEI. The CDR3 has 12 amino acids. Between the trimmed V and J ends, which lost 4 bases and 5 bases, there was a span of 9 bases. The CDR3 spells CASSVKEDEQYF. DNA of the CDR3: TGTGCCAGCAGTGTGAAGGAGGACGAGCAGTACTTC.

The chain links TRBV27 to TRBJ2-2; 12 bases align to TRBD1. The CDR3 has 18 amino acids. Germline-derived CDR1 and CDR2 are MNHEY and SMNVEV (reference sequence). After removal of 11 bases from V and 7 bases from J, the junction contained 20 bases not matched to a gene. Here the CDR3 reads CACRDRGRKGEVNGELFF. The CDR3 DNA reads as TGTGCCTGCCGGGACAGGGGGCGGAAAGGGGAGGTAAACGGGGAGCTGTTTTTT.

This clonotype has ten or more counts. V usage is TRBV5-1 and J usage is TRBJ2-7; 7 nucleotides align to TRBD2. Losses at the gene ends were 4 bases for V and 9 bases for J; bases not matched to a gene: 16. CDR3 size: 15 residues. Looked up from germline, CDR1 is SGHRS and CDR2 is YFSETQ. The CDR3 region has the DNA TGCGCCAGCAGCCTGCAAGGAATCGCGGGAGTTCGGCAGTACTTC. Protein sequence: CASSLQGIAGVRQYF.

At least ten counts were recorded for this clonotype. The J gene is TRBJ2-1, the V gene TRBV10-3; 10 bases line up with TRBD1. Germline V gene data show CDR1 as ENHRY and CDR2 as SYGVKD. Trimming cost V 7 bases and J 1 base; bases outside gene matches: 13. The CDR3 is made up of 18 amino acids. The CDR3 is CAITLPGTGEISYNEQFF. CDR3 coding DNA: TGTGCCATCACTCTCCCAGGGACAGGGGAGATATCCTACAATGAGCAGTTCTTC.

This clonotype was counted a few times. This chain connects TRBV20-1 to TRBJ2-6, with D unresolved. The CDR3 is made up of 16 amino acids. The germline gives CDR1 DFQATT, CDR2 SNEGSKA (reference sequence). The CDR3 DNA reads TGCAGCGCCCATCCAGGCTCAGGTGCTGGGGCCAACGTCCTGACTTTC. Protein: CSAHPGSGAGANVLTF.

Ten or more counts support this clonotype. The chain employs TRBV10-3 and TRBJ2-3, with a tentative D call TRBD2 (7 bases). Germline V gene sequence: CDR1 ENHRY, CDR2 SYGVKD. V was pared by 3 bases and J by 0 bases, with 13 bases between. The CDR3 totals 16 residues. CDR3 amino acids: CAISDGGGVSTDTQYF. DNA for the CDR3: TGTGCCATCAGTGATGGAGGGGGGGTAAGCACAGATACGCAGTATTTT.

In its sample, this clonotype was seen many times. J is TRBJ2-5 and V is TRBV7-9; tentatively, D is TRBD1 or TRBD2 (5 bases each). The CDR3 extends over 16 amino acids. The V and J ends lost 4 bases and 7 bases respectively, with 22 bases between them. Looked up from germline, CDR1 is SEHNR and CDR2 is FQNEAQ (reference sequence). The CDR3 coding sequence is TGTGCCAGCAGCTCCGGGGACCCGGCGCTGCTGGGGACCCAGTACTTC. As protein: CASSSGDPALLGTQYF.

This clonotype was seen ten or more times. The V call is TRBV12-3 or TRBV12-4, the J call TRBJ1-2; D uncertain. The CDR3 runs to 13 residues. Trimming removed 3 bases from V and 6 bases from J, with 11 bases in between. CDR3 nucleotides: TGTGCCAGCAGTTTGAACGGCCGGGATGGCTACACCTTC. Amino acids: CASSLNGRDGYTF.

To note about this clonotype: With a much larger clone just one base away, this may be a read error. The chain links TRBV2 to TRBJ2-5, with 7 positions matching TRBD2. The V and J ends lost 5 bases and 5 bases, in that order; junction bases with no gene match: 8. The CDR3 extends over 14 amino acids. The germline CDR1 and CDR2 sequences are SNHLY and FYNNEI. This CDR3 reads CASSPRDGGETQYF. For the CDR3, the DNA is TGTGCCAGCAGTCCCCGGGACGGGGGGGAGACCCAGTACTTC.